This TCR beta chain is drawn from a study of Ad26.COV2.S vaccination and SARS-CoV-2 variants. General study findings and limits: Spike-specific TCR breadth ran higher among vaccine recipients than placebo recipients. Following vaccination, spike-specific CD8+ and CD4+ T cell responses reportedly exhibited substantial breadth.

A note on this clone: Its antigen is not known.

Assay used: immunoSEQ multiplex PCR; TCRdb lists only in-frame clones, some missing. The repertoire holds hundreds of thousands of clones, roughly 89% seen once, with roughly 2.5% in the top ten. The CDR3 is 13 amino acids. V gave up 4 bases and J gave up 8 bases, with 11 bases separating them. The V gene's germline CDR1 is SGHAT and CDR2 FQNNGV. The treatment was: roughly 20 received Ad26.COV2.S at low or high dose, single or two shots; about five received placebo; per-sample allocation not given. Specimen acquisition occurred on day 63 following the initial vaccine or placebo injection. Sequencing was performed on peripheral blood, taken in a trial of Ad26.COV2.S vaccine versus placebo. This sequence was found in a person aged 18-65 years who received the Ad26.COV2.S COVID-19 vaccine or a placebo. The chain is built from TRBV11-2 and TRBJ1-4; D uncertain. The CDR3 DNA sequence: TGTGCCAGCAGCTCCTCCCGATGGGAAAAACTGTTTTTT. It translates to CASSSSRWEKLFF.